Presented here are 25 T cell receptor beta chains from one specimen sequenced in a study of T cells in Graves' hyperthyroidism and ophthalmopathy. TCR beta CDR3 region amplification was performed from RNA transcripts. A first-round RT-PCR of the TCR CDR3 used the HTBI primer set. Each CDR3 protein is one row after TCRdb ran MiXCR on the multiplex PCR reads. Of hundreds of thousands of distinct CDR3 sequences in the sample, 12% to 15% are singletons; the top ten hold about a tenth. Input material: blood. These receptors all come from a woman in her late teens or twenties with Graves' hyperthyroidism.

The chain links TRBV29-1 to TRBJ1-3; D remains ambiguous. The V end was cut by 4 bases, the J end by 1 base, with 5 bases between. The CDR3 covers 12 residues. Germline V lookup: CDR1 SQVTM, CDR2 ANQGSEA. The CDR3, as DNA: TGCAGCGTTGGAGTTTCTGGAAACACCATATATTTT. Amino acid sequence: CSVGVSGNTIYF.

Many counts were recorded for this clonotype. The gene calls are TRBV28 and TRBJ2-7, with TRBD2 as a possible D gene (5 bases). CDR3 length: 18 amino acids. The germline gives CDR1 MDHEN, CDR2 SYDVKM. The V end was cut by 3 bases, the J end by 4 bases, with 25 bases between. The CDR3 coding sequence is TGTGCCAGCAGTTTCGGACTGGGCAGGCACCCAGAGAGGTACGAGCAGTACTTC. This gives the protein CASSFGLGRHPERYEQYF.

This chain joins TRBV10-3 and TRBJ2-2; TRBD2 matches at 7 bases. The CDR3 extends over 14 amino acids. V shed 6 bases, J shed 0 bases, and the junction held 1 base outside the gene matches. Germline values: CDR1 ENHRY, CDR2 SYGVKD. CDR3 region: CAIRGGTNTGELFF. DNA of the CDR3: TGTGCCATCAGGGGAGGGACGAACACCGGGGAGCTGTTTTTT.

This clonotype has at least ten counts. The J gene is TRBJ2-2, the V gene TRBV12-3 or TRBV12-4; D is uncertain. Trimming removed 1 base from V and 2 bases from J, with 5 bases in between. The CDR3 runs 14 residues. Written as DNA, the CDR3 is TGTGCCAGCAGTTTAGAGGTTAACACCGGGGAGCTGTTTTTT. Its protein is CASSLEVNTGELFF.

This clonotype was seen repeatedly, ten times or more. The chain carries TRBV18 and TRBJ2-1, with a possible D match to TRBD1 (6 bases). Germline V gene sequence: CDR1 KGHSH, CDR2 LQKENI. V was pared by 2 bases and J by 5 bases, with 10 bases between. The CDR3 sequence is 14 residues long. CDR3 protein: CASSPYTGNNEQFF. As DNA, the CDR3 is TGTGCCAGCTCACCATACACAGGGAACAATGAGCAGTTCTTC.

There are a few counts of this clonotype. This sequence joins TRBV7-9 and TRBJ1-2; D might be TRBD1 (5 bases). Germline V gene sequence: CDR1 SEHNR, CDR2 FQNEAQ (reference sequence). This CDR3 spans 15 amino acids. V was pared by 5 bases and J by 2 bases, with 15 bases between. The CDR3 reads CASSLSAGYNYGYTF. The CDR3 DNA follows: TGTGCCAGCAGCCTTTCGGCAGGGTACAACTATGGCTACACCTTC.

There are many counts of this clonotype. CDR3 sequence reads: CASSLRGALETQYF. CDR3 DNA sequence: TGTGCCAGCAGTTTACGGGGGGCCTTGGAGACCCAGTACTTC. The rearrangement joins TRBV28 to TRBJ2-5, with D perhaps matching TRBD2 (7 bases). Trimming removed 2 bases at V and 5 bases at J, with 12 bases between. The CDR3 has 14 residues. Looked up from germline, CDR1 is MDHEN and CDR2 is SYDVKM.

This clonotype was counted only a few times. The V call is TRBV6-2 or TRBV6-3, the J call TRBJ2-7, with TRBD1 matching 9 bases. The CDR3 length is 15 residues. V shed 7 bases, J shed 2 bases, and the junction held 9 bases outside the gene matches. The germline gives CDR1 MNHEY, CDR2 SVGEGT. CDR3 in DNA: TGTGCCAGCAACAGACAGGGGGGAAGGGCCTACGAGCAGTACTTC. Translated: CASNRQGGRAYEQYF.

Comment on this clonotype: Just one base apart from a much larger clone, this may be a read error. The V gene is TRBV6-1, the J gene TRBJ1-1; D is unresolved. Trimming removed 5 bases from V and 7 bases from J, with 17 bases in between. This CDR3 contains 14 residues. The germline gives CDR1 MNHNS, CDR2 SASEGT. The CDR3 DNA is TGTGCCAGCAGTCCGCTCTGGGTGGGCATTGAAGCTTTCTTT. It specifies CASSPLWVGIEAFF.

This clonotype was recorded at least ten times. The chain employs TRBV11-2 and TRBJ2-3, with TRBD1 as a possible D gene (6 bases). V was cut by 5 bases and J by 0 bases, with 18 bases left in between. The V gene's germline CDR1 is SGHAT and CDR2 FQNNGV. The CDR3 has 17 residues. The CDR3 region is CASSQAGLGASTDTQYF. As DNA, the CDR3 is TGTGCCAGCAGCCAGGCCGGGTTGGGGGCTAGCACAGATACGCAGTATTTT.

This clonotype has at least ten counts. J is TRBJ2-7 and V is TRBV11-3; no clear D gene. CDR3 size: 13 residues. Germline V lookup: CDR1 SGHNT, CDR2 YENEEA. V dropped 5 bases and J dropped 1 base, with 9 bases sitting between them. The CDR3, as DNA: TGTGCCAGCAGCCTTGACCAATCCTACGAGCAGTACTTC. Translated: CASSLDQSYEQYF.

In its sample, this clonotype was seen many times. The rearrangement joins TRBV2 to TRBJ2-7, with D tentatively TRBD1 (6 bases). The CDR3 length is 14 residues. Germline V gene lookup returns CDR1 SNHLY and CDR2 FYNNEI. Between the trimmed V and J ends, which lost 6 bases and 2 bases, there was a span of 14 bases. In nucleotides, the CDR3 is TGTGCCAGCAGCTTTACAGGGCCCCCCTACGAGCAGTACTTC. Protein product: CASSFTGPPYEQYF.

This chain uses TRBV29-1 with TRBJ1-2; tentatively, D is TRBD1 (5 bases). Germline V gives CDR1 SQVTM, CDR2 ANQGSEA. With 7 bases removed from V and 3 bases from J, the gap between germline ends came to 9 bases. The CDR3 consists of 11 residues. The chain's CDR3 is CSGREDYGYTF. The DNA for the CDR3 is TGCAGCGGCAGGGAGGACTATGGCTACACCTTC.

The CDR3 loop reads CASRFIAGGETQYF. CDR3 coding DNA: TGCGCCAGCCGGTTTATAGCGGGAGGAGAGACCCAGTACTTC. The chain carries TRBV4-1 and TRBJ2-5; 10 positions agree with TRBD2. The germline V gene has CDR1 MGHRA and CDR2 YSYEKL. The V segment lost 8 bases and the J segment 4 bases; nucleotides outside the gene matches: 7. CDR3 length: 14 residues.

The genes are TRBV25-1 and TRBJ1-6; 9 bases are shared with TRBD1. Germline CDR1 is MGHDK and CDR2 is SYGVNS. The CDR3 is 15 amino acids. J gave up 10 bases and V 2 bases, and 6 bases lay outside the gene matches. CDR3: CASSEEGTGFSPLHF. The CDR3 nucleotides are TGTGCCAGCAGTGAAGAAGGGACAGGGTTCTCACCCCTCCACTTT.

The rearrangement links TRBV6-1 to TRBJ2-1, with 10 bases fitting TRBD2. CDR1 MNHNS and CDR2 SASEGT come from the germline V gene. The CDR3 has 15 amino acids. After removal of 1 base from V and 10 bases from J, the junction contained 7 bases not matched to a gene. CDR3 DNA sequence: TGTGCCAGCAGTGAAGGGACTAGCGGATGGGAGGAGCAGTTCTTC. Translated: CASSEGTSGWEEQFF.

The chain has TRBV4-1 and TRBJ1-1; TRBD1 agrees at 7 bases. Germline V CDR1 and CDR2: MGHRA, YSYEKL. Trimming took 3 bases from V and 1 from J; bases not matched to a gene: 8. This CDR3 has 16 residues. CDR3 region: CASSQVTGTENTEAFF. The CDR3 DNA sequence: TGCGCCAGCAGCCAGGTTACCGGGACAGAGAACACTGAAGCTTTCTTT.

In this sample, this clonotype turned up a few times. V and J are TRBV5-6 and TRBJ2-7; TRBD1 matches at 7 bases. CDR1 is SGHDT and CDR2 is YYEEEE in the germline V gene. Trimming took 2 bases from V and 3 from J; bases not matched to a gene: 5. This CDR3 has 14 amino acids. This CDR3 reads CASSFGTELYEQYF. CDR3 bases: TGTGCCAGCAGCTTCGGGACAGAACTCTACGAGCAGTACTTC.

V gene TRBV20-1 combines with J gene TRBJ1-2, with D tentatively TRBD1 (6 bases). The V gene's germline CDR1 is DFQATT and CDR2 SNEGSKA (reference sequence). This CDR3 contains 12 residues. The V gene lost 5 bases and the J gene lost 6 bases, with 13 bases spanning the gap. CDR3 coding DNA: TGCAGTGCTGGGACTGCAGGGGATGGCTACACCTTC. Protein product: CSAGTAGDGYTF.

This chain links TRBV5-6 with TRBJ1-5; a possible D gene is TRBD1 (5 bases). The CDR3 loop spans 14 amino acids. Trimming stripped 7 bases from V and 10 bases from J, with 21 bases between. The V gene's germline CDR1 is SGHDT and CDR2 YYEEEE. CDR3 sequence: CASPSVRGKGPQHF. The CDR3 nucleotides read TGTGCCAGCCCCTCTGTGAGGGGAAAAGGACCCCAGCATTTT.

In its sample, this clonotype was seen many times. The gene calls are TRBV28 and TRBJ1-2; unclear D gene. Trimming took 2 bases from V and 7 from J, leaving 14 bases between them. The V gene's germline CDR1 is MDHEN and CDR2 SYDVKM. The CDR3 has 14 residues. The CDR3: CASSLPAAVGGYTF. As DNA, the CDR3 is TGTGCCAGCAGTTTACCTGCGGCGGTAGGTGGCTACACCTTC.

This clonotype was seen repeatedly, ten times or more. CDR3 protein: CSAPKMTSIRGETQYF. For the CDR3, the DNA is TGCAGTGCTCCGAAGATGACTAGCATCCGGGGAGAGACCCAGTACTTC. The chain employs TRBV20-1 and TRBJ2-5, with 7 bases aligning to TRBD2. CDR1 DFQATT and CDR2 SNEGSKA come from the germline V gene (reference sequence). V trimming: 5 bases; J trimming: 4 bases; junction bases outside the gene matches: 16. The CDR3 totals 16 residues.

CDR3 DNA sequence: TGTGCCAGCAGTTTTTACAGTCGTTCTGGGGAGCTGTTTTTT. Its translation: CASSFYSRSGELFF. The rearrangement uses TRBV27 and TRBJ2-2; no firm D call. Germline CDR1 is MNHEY and CDR2 is SMNVEV (reference sequence). This CDR3 is built from 14 residues. V was shortened by 3 bases and J by 8 bases, with 13 bases between the two germline ends.

Many counts were recorded for this clonotype. V is TRBV18 and J is TRBJ1-1, with 8 nucleotides matching TRBD1. Germline V gives CDR1 KGHSH, CDR2 LQKENI. The CDR3 has 14 residues. V trimming: 5 bases; J trimming: 3 bases; junction bases outside the gene matches: 5. The CDR3: CASSLGQADTEAFF. The CDR3 DNA follows: TGTGCCAGCTCATTGGGACAGGCGGACACTGAAGCTTTCTTT. Based on the CDR3 plus reference TRBV18 and TRBJ1-1, the full variable domain is NAGVMQNPRHLVRRRGQEARLRCSPMKGHSHVYWYRQLPEEGLKFMVYLQKENIIDESGMPKERFSAEFPKEGPSILRIQQVVRGDSAAYFCASSLGQADTEAFFGQGTRLTVV.

This clonotype has only a few counts. V and J are TRBV28 and TRBJ1-4; 7 nucleotides agree with TRBD1. V was clipped by 2 bases and J by 7 bases; unmatched bases: 7. Germline CDR1 is MDHEN and CDR2 is SYDVKM. The CDR3 is 15 residues long. For the CDR3, the DNA is TGTGCCAGCAGTTTACAGGGGGGTAAGGCTGAAAAACTGTTTTTT. As protein: CASSLQGGKAEKLFF.